Below are 26 T cell receptor beta chains sequenced from a single sample in a study of T cells in Graves' hyperthyroidism and ophthalmopathy. TCR beta CDR3 regions were amplified from RNA. HTBI primers were employed in a first-round RT-PCR of the TCR CDR3. One entry per CDR3 protein results from TCRdb running MiXCR on the multiplex PCR reads. The sample includes over 350,000 distinct CDR3 sequences, about 18% of them seen just once. The sequenced sample was blood. These receptors all come from a man aged 18 to 30 with Graves' ophthalmopathy.

This chain uses TRBV7-9 with TRBJ1-5; D is possibly TRBD1 (6 bases). V shed 3 bases and J shed 2 bases, with 14 bases lying between them. The germline gives CDR1 SEHNR, CDR2 FQNEAQ (reference sequence). This CDR3 is built from 16 residues. The CDR3 DNA is TGTGCCAGCAGCTTCGAGGGGGTTATGGGCAATCAGCCCCAGCATTTT. Protein sequence: CASSFEGVMGNQPQHF.

Of note for this clonotype: An end of the junction does not agree with germline; a read error may underlie this. Here the CDR3 reads CASSLVTGELFF. Here the CDR3 DNA reads TGTGCCAGCAGCTTAGTCACCGGGGAGCTGTTTTTT. V and J are TRBV12-3 or TRBV12-4 and TRBJ2-2; D gene ambiguous. This CDR3 has 12 residues.

The chain couples TRBV20-1 to TRBJ1-4; unclear D gene. Trimming removed 5 bases at V and 0 bases at J, with 10 bases between. The CDR3 covers 14 residues. CDR1 and CDR2 from the germline V gene are DFQATT and SNEGSKA (reference sequence). The CDR3 DNA reads TGCAGTGCTCATTCCCTGGCAACTAATGAAAAACTGTTTTTT. Amino acid sequence: CSAHSLATNEKLFF.

The chain joins TRBV10-2 to TRBJ1-1; D ambiguous. There are 13 residues in the CDR3. V lost 6 bases and J lost 1, with 9 bases in between. Germline V CDR1 and CDR2: WSHSY, SAAADI. This CDR3 reads CASRNTENTEAFF. CDR3 nucleotides: TGCGCCAGCAGGAATACAGAGAACACTGAAGCTTTCTTT.

This clonotype has a count of ten or more. The genes are TRBV5-6 and TRBJ2-7, with no clear D. V gave up 4 bases and J gave up 3 bases, with 8 bases separating them. The CDR3 has 12 amino acids. The V gene's germline CDR1 is SGHDT and CDR2 YYEEEE. The CDR3 is CASSLTNYEQYF. CDR3 bases: TGTGCCAGCAGCCTTACCAACTACGAGCAGTACTTC.

The chain employs TRBV4-1 and TRBJ1-2, with a tentative D call TRBD1 (6 bases). CDR3 length: 15 residues. Trimming left V 1 base short and J 3 bases short, with 12 bases between. Germline V gene lookup returns CDR1 MGHRA and CDR2 YSYEKL. The CDR3 DNA reads TGCGCCAGCAGCCAAGCCGCGGCAGGGGACTATGGCTACACCTTC. This gives the protein CASSQAAAGDYGYTF.

The CDR3 bases are TGTGCCAGCAGCTTAGTGACCGCTAACTATGGCTACACCTTC. It encodes CASSLVTANYGYTF. The chain is built from TRBV11-2 and TRBJ1-2; D is unresolved. V lost 1 base and J 0 bases, leaving 6 bases between the germline ends. CDR3 size: 14 residues. From germline, CDR1 is SGHAT and CDR2 FQNNGV.

The J gene is TRBJ2-7, the V gene TRBV10-3, with TRBD1 matching 7 bases. V shed 3 bases and J 0 bases; nucleotides not matched to a gene: 8. CDR1 and CDR2 (germline): ENHRY, SYGVKD. The CDR3 has 16 amino acids. In DNA form, the CDR3 reads TGTGCCATCAGTGATAGGGGGCTGGACTCCTCCTACGAGCAGTACTTC. This gives the protein CAISDRGLDSSYEQYF.

A remark on this clonotype: At one end, the junction sequence differs from germline, possibly due to a read error. The rearrangement links TRBV6-5 to TRBJ1-5, with D hard to call. There are 12 residues in the CDR3. Germline V gives CDR1 MNHEY, CDR2 SVGAGI. This chain's CDR3 is CVSSYGVQPQHF. CDR3 sequence (DNA): TGTGTCAGCAGTTACGGGGTTCAGCCCCAGCATTTT.

This clonotype has more than one count but fewer than ten. V and J are TRBV18 and TRBJ1-1; 8 bases are shared with TRBD1. With 7 bases clipped from V and 1 base from J, the junction kept 2 bases outside the gene matches. Germline V gene lookup returns CDR1 KGHSH and CDR2 LQKENI. The CDR3 is made up of 13 amino acids. CDR3 nucleotide sequence: TGTGCCAGCTTGGGACAGGCGAACACTGAAGCTTTCTTT. This gives the protein CASLGQANTEAFF.

About this clonotype itself: This sequence may be a read error, since a much larger clone differs from it by one base. The chain links TRBV11-2 to TRBJ2-4; D is undetermined. CDR3 length: 12 amino acids. Germline CDR1 is SGHAT and CDR2 is FQNNGV. Trimming left V 5 bases short and J 8 bases short, with 10 bases between. CDR3 residues: CASSIPCYIQYF. As DNA, the CDR3 is TGTGCCAGCAGCATTCCTTGCTACATTCAGTACTTC.

This clonotype was observed many times. This chain links TRBV2 with TRBJ2-7; D unresolved. This CDR3 has 13 amino acids. Trimming shortened V by 8 bases and J by 0 bases, and 11 bases separated the two germline ends. Per the germline V gene, CDR1 is SNHLY and CDR2 is FYNNEI. CDR3 loop: CASGWNFSYEQYF. CDR3 coding DNA: TGTGCCAGCGGGTGGAATTTCTCCTACGAGCAGTACTTC.

This clonotype was detected many times. This chain uses TRBV24-1 with TRBJ2-5; 8 nucleotides line up with TRBD1. Germline V gives CDR1 KGHDR, CDR2 SFDVKD. The CDR3 is 15 residues long. Trimming cost V 4 bases and J 4 bases; bases outside gene matches: 7. DNA of the CDR3: TGTGCCACCAGTGACTGGACAGGGATAGGAGAGACCCAGTACTTC. Amino acids: CATSDWTGIGETQYF.

The table lists this clonotype with many counts. The chain couples TRBV11-1 to TRBJ1-1, with D hard to call. Germline CDR1 reads SGHAT; CDR2 reads FQDESV (reference sequence). This CDR3 is 17 amino acids long. With 1 base removed from V and 1 base from J, the gap between germline ends came to 16 bases. The CDR3, as DNA: TGTGCCAGCAGCTTAGAGCCCTGGAGAGGACCGAACACTGAAGCTTTCTTT. Residues: CASSLEPWRGPNTEAFF.

This clonotype was observed many times. CDR3 coding DNA: TGTGCTAGTGGTTTGGTAACCGGAACCGGGACAGGGGAGGTCTACGAGCAGTACTTC. Protein product: CASGLVTGTGTGEVYEQYF. The chain has TRBV12-5 and TRBJ2-7; 10 positions match TRBD1. The CDR3 loop spans 19 amino acids. V shed 0 bases and J 3 bases; nucleotides not matched to a gene: 14. The germline CDR1 and CDR2 sequences are LGHNT and FRNRAP.

This clonotype was seen ten or more times. The chain has TRBV3-1 and TRBJ2-1; maybe TRBD1 (6 bases). Germline V gives CDR1 LGHDT, CDR2 YNNKEL (reference sequence). The CDR3 length is 17 residues. Trimming stripped 4 bases from V and 5 bases from J, with 21 bases between. The CDR3 DNA sequence: TGTGCCAGCAGCCCCCACCCATGGGGACAAACTAACAATGAGCAGTTCTTC. Residues: CASSPHPWGQTNNEQFF.

In DNA form, the CDR3 reads TGTGCCAGCGGTTCTTCTGGAAACACCATATATTTT. It is translated as CASGSSGNTIYF. The genes are TRBV10-3 and TRBJ1-3, with unresolved D. The ends were cut back, 10 bases at V and 1 base at J, with 8 bases in the middle. Germline V lookup: CDR1 ENHRY, CDR2 SYGVKD. The CDR3 consists of 12 residues.

This clonotype came up a few times. This chain uses TRBV6-1 with TRBJ2-5; the D gene is possibly TRBD2 (5 bases). Trimming shortened V by 5 bases and J by 2 bases, and 9 bases separated the two germline ends. Germline values: CDR1 MNHNS, CDR2 SASEGT. CDR3 length: 13 residues. CDR3 region: CASSPRLQETQYF. CDR3 bases: TGTGCCAGCAGTCCCCGACTACAAGAGACCCAGTACTTC.

This clonotype was observed at least ten times. The chain couples TRBV11-2 to TRBJ2-7; TRBD2 aligns across 11 bases. Losses at the gene ends were 5 bases for V and 6 bases for J; bases not matched to a gene: 9. The CDR3 consists of 15 residues. Looked up from germline, CDR1 is SGHAT and CDR2 is FQNNGV. The CDR3 protein is CASSGGTSGLPEQYF. Written as DNA, the CDR3 is TGTGCCAGCAGCGGAGGGACTAGCGGCCTACCCGAGCAGTACTTC. Using reference TRBV11-2 and TRBJ2-7 for the parts outside the CDR3, the full variable domain is EAGVAQSPRYKIIEKRQSVAFWCNPISGHATLYWYQQILGQGPKLLIQFQNNGVVDDSQLPKDRFSAERLKGVDSTLKIQPAKLEDSAVYLCASSGGTSGLPEQYFGPGTRLTVT.

On this clonotype itself: This may be a read error: a much more frequent sequence differs by one nucleotide. The gene calls are TRBV27 and TRBJ1-1; 7 positions match TRBD1. The germline CDR1 and CDR2 sequences are MNHEY and SMNVEV (reference sequence). This CDR3 has 14 residues. Here the CDR3 DNA reads TGTGCCAGCAGTTTCCTGCGGGACAGCACTGAAACTTTCTTT. This sequence encodes CASSFLRDSTETFF.

The chain links TRBV3-1 to TRBJ2-2; D unclear. The germline V gene has CDR1 LGHDT and CDR2 YNNKEL (reference sequence). Deletions cut 4 bases from V and 0 bases from J, with 9 bases between. The CDR3 runs to 15 residues. The CDR3: CASSRGGANTGELFF. CDR3 bases: TGTGCCAGCAGCCGGGGTGGGGCGAACACCGGGGAGCTGTTTTTT.

This clonotype showed up many times. The chain has TRBV20-1 and TRBJ2-5; D possibly corresponds to TRBD1 (5 bases). Germline CDR1 DFQATT, CDR2 SNEGSKA (reference sequence). V dropped 8 bases and J dropped 1 base, with 11 bases sitting between them. The CDR3 spans 12 residues. The CDR3 loop reads CSSADIQETQYF. The CDR3 nucleotides are TGCAGTTCGGCGGACATCCAAGAGACCCAGTACTTC.

This sequence joins TRBV7-9 and TRBJ1-4; D unresolved. This CDR3 region has 13 residues. Germline lookup yields CDR1 SEHNR and CDR2 FQNEAQ (reference sequence). V lost 6 bases to trimming and J lost 0 bases, with 5 bases between them. Here the CDR3 reads CASREATNEKLFF. In DNA form, the CDR3 reads TGTGCCAGCAGGGAAGCAACTAATGAAAAACTGTTTTTT.

In its sample, this clonotype was seen many times. The chain couples TRBV6-1 to TRBJ1-5, with 12 bases matching TRBD1. Looked up from germline, CDR1 is MNHNS and CDR2 is SASEGT. The trim removed 8 bases at V and 5 bases at J, leaving 10 bases unmatched. The CDR3 runs 16 residues. CDR3 in amino acids: CASEPGQGASYQPQHF. In nucleotides, the CDR3 is TGTGCCAGCGAACCGGGACAGGGGGCTTCTTATCAGCCCCAGCATTTT.

This clonotype was counted a few times. This chain joins TRBV20-1 and TRBJ1-2; no clear D. Looked up from germline, CDR1 is DFQATT and CDR2 is SNEGSKA (reference sequence). Trimming took off 5 bases at V and 2 bases at J, with 15 bases between the two ends. The CDR3 runs 14 residues. The CDR3 spells CSALSAEYNYGYTF. The CDR3 nucleotides are TGCAGTGCTCTGAGCGCAGAATACAACTATGGCTACACCTTC.

This clonotype was detected many times. V is TRBV5-1 and J is TRBJ2-7, with D perhaps matching TRBD1 or TRBD2 (6 bases each). V lost 5 bases, J lost 0 bases, and 12 bases lay in between. Germline CDR1 is SGHRS and CDR2 is YFSETQ. The CDR3 consists of 14 residues. Here the CDR3 DNA reads TGCGCCAGCAGGGAGGGGGTGGACTCCTACGAGCAGTACTTC. Translating it yields CASREGVDSYEQYF.